The T cell receptor beta chain under discussion was sequenced for a study of blood T cell repertoires in COVID-19 (dated by TCRdb to 2018 to 2020). For the study in its entirety: Samples from collaborators originated in the United States, Italy and Spain and spanned both the acute and convalescent phases of COVID-19. HLA class I and class II types, where available, came from metadata supplied by the sample provider rather than from assay-based typing. Samples came from the ongoing ImmuneRACE study (first 160 participants) plus 1,254 subjects from 6 global collaborators. The repertoires were released in a freely available public database intended as a resource for research on the immune response to SARS-CoV-2. The prospective study material was composed of cDNA or gDNA derived from T cells, B-cell-depleted T cells, or PBMCs. The sample metadata nearly always contained a de-identified subject ID, COVID-19 status, age in years and sex. Subjects who had been exposed to COVID-19, were actively infected with it, or had recovered from it provided the deeply sampled blood TCRbeta repertoires that made up the dataset. Summary of the overall study and its limitations: The amount of clinical and demographic metadata varied by source and participant and was provided uncurated.

CDR3 length: 14 amino acids, cysteine to phenylalanine. Solely the CDR3 DNA is kept, with 42 bases framed from the first base. CDR1 and CDR2 are read off the germline V gene as SGHRS and YFSETQ. Trimmed from V: 4 bases; trimmed from J: 8 bases; junction bases lacking a gene match: 8. About this clone itself: Its recognized antigen is unknown. Base-call qualities are not available, and no considerably larger clone is one nucleotide away.

The immunoSEQ Assay, a bias-controlled multiplex PCR, was used to amplify TCRbeta CDR3 regions from genomic DNA. As for how the authors treated the data: The number of nucleated cells in each sample was estimated by amplification of reference gene primers within the assay. To quantify the absolute abundance of each unique TCRbeta CDR3 rearrangement, sequence reads were collapsed and filtered. For each sample, productive Simpson clonality was calculated by taking the square root of Simpson's diversity index across productive rearrangements. TCRdb retrieved this table from immuneACCESS and kept in-frame rearrangements only. Not all clones are present; in checked studies, unresolved V genes account for under half, and no reason is known for the remainder. That table furnishes V, J and clone size, whereas the DNA furnished D and trimming. Counted in this sample were 40,000 to 50,000 clones; around 81% of them appeared once. The ten largest clones add up to around 45% of the sample.

Collaborating institutions collected whole blood in K2EDTA tubes following their own protocols. For TCRbeta analysis, collaborators shipped samples in one of three forms: frozen whole blood, isolated PBMCs, or DNA extracted from either of those sample types. This clonotype originated in an elderly woman with acute or convalescent COVID-19. Sequenced: peripheral blood. The chain is assembled from TRBV5-1 and TRBJ2-1, and TRBD1 aligns with 8 junction nucleotides. The nucleotides are TGCGCCAGCAGCGGATACCAGGGGGCGGATGAGCAGTTCTTC. Its translation is CASSGYQGADEQFF.